The text below deals with one T cell receptor (beta chain). The data derive from a study of patients and donors after allogeneic stem cell transplantation. Germline-derived CDR1 and CDR2 are ENHRY and SYGVKD. V lost 7 bases and J lost 1, with 9 bases in between. This CDR3 is built from 13 residues. TCRdb called the RT-PCR reads again in MiXCR, with one record for every CDR3 protein. The sample consists of 900,000 to 1,000,000 distinct CDR3 sequences, around 17% of them appearing once. The sample comprised blood, either unsorted or a sorted T cell fraction (not recorded which). This TCR was recovered from a human donor who was either an allogeneic HSCT recipient or a stem cell or donor lymphocyte infusion donor (not recorded which). It is not recorded whose cells these are; they may come from a transplant donor. This sequence joins TRBV10-3 and TRBJ2-3, with D perhaps matching TRBD1 or TRBD2 (5 bases each). CDR3 DNA sequence: TGTGCCATCACCGGGGCAGGCACAGATACGCAGTATTTT. This encodes CAITGAGTDTQYF.